The 13 T cell receptor beta chains in this list originate from one sample, sequenced in a study of T-cell reconstitution after alpha-beta-depleted transplantation in children. Unique molecular identifiers tagged the TCRbeta library. MiXCR, applied by TCRdb to the PCR reads, yields one record per CDR3 protein. Among a few hundred thousand distinct CDR3 sequences listed, approximately 11% were seen once. The sample in question was PBMCs from the stem cell graft donor, obtained from the stem cell graft. The receptors stem from a human donor who donated a stem cell graft to a child with acute myeloid leukemia.

This clonotype came up a few times. The chain couples TRBV7-2 to TRBJ2-5; D could derive from TRBD1 or TRBD2 (7 bases each). This CDR3 is 14 amino acids long. From germline, CDR1 is SGHTA and CDR2 FQGNSA. V was shortened by 2 bases and J by 5 bases, with 12 bases between the two germline ends. The CDR3 region is CASSLNQGGETQYF. CDR3 nucleotide sequence: TGTGCCAGCAGCTTAAATCAGGGGGGGGAGACCCAGTACTTC.

Many counts were recorded for this clonotype. The chain joins TRBV24-1 to TRBJ2-5, with D perhaps given as TRBD1 or TRBD2 (5 bases each). V was pared by 9 bases and J by 2 bases, with 12 bases between. This CDR3 region has 13 residues. Per the germline V gene, CDR1 is KGHDR and CDR2 is SFDVKD. CDR3 bases: TGTGCCACCGCCGGGACCGCACAAGAGACCCAGTACTTC. Protein sequence: CATAGTAQETQYF.

V and J are TRBV25-1 and TRBJ2-3; 15 nucleotides match TRBD2. Germline CDR1 MGHDK, CDR2 SYGVNS. Trimming cost V 3 bases and J 2 bases; bases outside gene matches: 12. The CDR3 has 20 residues. CDR3 bases: TGTGCCAGCAGTGATAATTCGGGACTAGCGGGGGGCGATGTCACAGATACGCAGTATTTT. It is translated as CASSDNSGLAGGDVTDTQYF.

The V call is TRBV7-8, the J call TRBJ2-5, with D perhaps matching TRBD1 (5 bases). Germline V CDR1 and CDR2: SGHVS, FQNEAQ. V lost 8 bases and J lost 0, with 16 bases in between. The CDR3 consists of 15 residues. The DNA for the CDR3 is TGTGCCAGCGGGGCGAGCTACGGAAACCAAGAGACCCAGTACTTC. Translation gives CASGASYGNQETQYF.

This chain links TRBV4-3 with TRBJ2-2; D is perhaps TRBD1 (5 bases). This CDR3 spans 16 amino acids. The germline V gene has CDR1 LGHNA and CDR2 YSLEER. V was cut by 3 bases and J by 6 bases, with 17 bases left in between. The CDR3 coding sequence is TGCGCCAGCAGCCAGCTCACCCAGGGCCATCCCGGGGAGCTGTTTTTT. Translating gives CASSQLTQGHPGELFF.

This clonotype was seen a few times. The J gene is TRBJ2-7, the V gene TRBV7-2; TRBD2 matches at 9 bases. V trimming: 8 bases; J trimming: 3 bases; junction bases outside the gene matches: 11. The germline V gene encodes CDR1 SGHTA and CDR2 FQGNSA. This CDR3 region has 15 residues. This CDR3 is CASEGKASGDYEQYF. The CDR3 bases are TGTGCCAGCGAAGGGAAGGCTAGCGGGGACTACGAGCAGTACTTC. Combining the CDR3 with reference TRBV7-2 and TRBJ2-7 gives the whole variable domain GAGVSQSPSNKVTEKGKDVELRCDPISGHTALYWYRQSLGQGLEFLIYFQGNSAPDKSGLPSDRFSAERTGGSVSTLTIQRTQQEDSAVYLCASEGKASGDYEQYFGPGTRLTVT.

A few counts support this clonotype. The chain employs TRBV18 and TRBJ2-7; 10 positions agree with TRBD1. Germline V gene lookup returns CDR1 KGHSH and CDR2 LQKENI. V lost 2 bases to trimming and J lost 0 bases; unmatched junction nucleotides: 1. CDR3 size: 15 residues. The CDR3 nucleotides are TGTGCCAGCTCACCAGGGACAGGGGCCTCCTACGAGCAGTACTTC. It translates to CASSPGTGASYEQYF.

To note about this clonotype: A clone one base away is much larger, so this may be a read error. V usage is TRBV12-3 or TRBV12-4 and J usage is TRBJ2-7; no clear D gene. The CDR3 contains 11 residues. Trimming pared 6 bases from V and 3 bases from J, leaving 6 bases between. The CDR3 nucleotides are TGTGCCAGCAGGTCAGGCTACGAGCAGTACTTC. Protein: CASRSGYEQYF.

The chain uses TRBV6-5 and TRBJ2-5; D call uncertain. Trimming shortened V by 4 bases and J by 5 bases, and 17 bases separated the two germline ends. Germline-derived CDR1 and CDR2 are MNHEY and SVGAGI. The CDR3 totals 15 residues. CDR3 in amino acids: CASSFSPSWRETQYF. The CDR3 DNA follows: TGTGCCAGCAGTTTCTCTCCAAGTTGGCGGGAGACCCAGTACTTC.

This clonotype appeared a few times. The rearrangement links TRBV5-1 to TRBJ2-7; TRBD2 matches at 9 bases. CDR3 length equals 16 residues. V was pared by 5 bases and J by 3 bases, with 12 bases of the junction left unmatched. CDR1 SGHRS and CDR2 YFSETQ come from the germline V gene. CDR3 residues: CASRFEAAGGLYEQYF. The CDR3, as DNA: TGCGCCAGCAGGTTCGAGGCAGCGGGAGGACTCTACGAGCAGTACTTC.

With regard to this clonotype: One end of the junction varies from germline; a read error may be responsible. The genes are TRBV3-1 and TRBJ2-5, with 9 bases aligning to TRBD2. Germline-derived CDR1 and CDR2 are LGHDT and YNNKEL (reference sequence). This CDR3 has 18 amino acids. In DNA form, the CDR3 reads TGTGCCAGCTGCCAAGATGTCCTTCTAGCGGGAACGCAAGAGACCCAGTACTTC. Its translation is CASCQDVLLAGTQETQYF.

This clonotype appeared a few times. The CDR3 bases are TGCAGCGTATCGGGACGGTTACAAGATACGCAGTATTTT. Its translation: CSVSGRLQDTQYF. The rearrangement uses TRBV29-1 and TRBJ2-3, with D perhaps given as TRBD1 or TRBD2 (5 bases each). The CDR3 is 13 residues long. Per the germline V gene, CDR1 is SQVTM and CDR2 is ANQGSEA. V was trimmed by 6 bases and J by 5 bases, leaving 15 bases between them.

There are a few counts of this clonotype. J is TRBJ2-5 and V is TRBV5-1, with TRBD1 as a possible D gene (6 bases). V lost 9 bases and J 0 bases, leaving 15 bases between the germline ends. The germline CDR1 and CDR2 sequences are SGHRS and YFSETQ. The length of the CDR3 is 14 residues. CDR3 sequence (DNA): TGCGCCACCCGCTTATCAGGGGACCAAGAGACCCAGTACTTC. It yields the protein CATRLSGDQETQYF.